The present T cell receptor beta chain was sequenced within a study of blood T cell repertoires in COVID-19. Across the whole study: Acute-phase and convalescent COVID-19 samples originated in the United States, Italy and Spain. The cDNA or gDNA used as material had been derived from T cells, B-cell-depleted T cells, or PBMCs.

Study processing details: Cell counts per sample came from amplifying reference gene primers. Sequenced by immunoSEQ multiplex PCR; TCRdb stores in-frame clones only, minus some. For V, J and clone size, that table is used; D and trimming come from the DNA. The table records 150,000 to 170,000 clones, about 89% of them present only once. This CDR3 comprises 14 residues. V dropped 0 bases and J dropped 7 bases, with 12 bases sitting between them. Germline CDR1 KGHSH, CDR2 LQKENI. Sequenced: peripheral blood. This TCR was recovered from a man in his fifties with acute or convalescent COVID-19. V and J are TRBV18 and TRBJ1-2; D gene ambiguous. The CDR3 region is CASSPPTTGGGYTF. CDR3 coding DNA: TGTGCCAGCTCACCACCCACGACGGGAGGTGGCTACACCTTC.